The 24 T cell receptor beta chains given below trace back to one sample, sequenced in a study of identical twins. TCRdb reprocessed the 5' RACE reads with MiXCR, giving one entry per CDR3 protein. The data hold about 570,000 distinct CDR3 sequences, with roughly 9.5% observed a single time. This same sample was also part of a study on yellow fever vaccine responses in identical twins.

The sequenced sample consisted of PBMCs. These receptors all come from a woman aged 18-29 years in good health.

The chain carries TRBV10-3 and TRBJ2-7, with D possibly being TRBD1 (5 bases). The V end was cut by 4 bases, the J end by 0 bases, with 7 bases between. Looked up from germline, CDR1 is ENHRY and CDR2 is SYGVKD. The CDR3 loop spans 13 amino acids. This chain's CDR3 is CAISGGSSYEQYF. In DNA, the CDR3 is TGTGCCATCAGTGGGGGCTCCTCCTACGAGCAGTACTTC.

Ten or more counts support this clonotype. For the CDR3, the DNA is TGCAGTGCTAGTCCGGGCGGTAGGACCTACGAGCAGTACTTC. Encoded protein: CSASPGGRTYEQYF. J is TRBJ2-7 and V is TRBV20-1, with D unresolved. The CDR3 runs to 14 residues. V was shortened by 3 bases and J by 2 bases, with 14 bases between the two germline ends. The germline V gene encodes CDR1 DFQATT and CDR2 SNEGSKA (reference sequence).

The chain combines TRBV29-1 with TRBJ2-2, with 7 bases identical to TRBD1. Germline values: CDR1 SQVTM, CDR2 ANQGSEA. The length of the CDR3 is 13 residues. J lost 3 bases, V lost 5 bases, and 3 bases had no gene match. The chain's CDR3 is CSVSGGDTGELFF. The CDR3 region has the DNA TGCAGCGTTTCAGGGGGTGACACCGGGGAGCTGTTTTTT.

The chain has TRBV29-1 and TRBJ2-1; D unclear. Germline lookup yields CDR1 SQVTM and CDR2 ANQGSEA. V was clipped by 4 bases and J by 0 bases, with 10 bases between them. The CDR3 loop spans 14 amino acids. The CDR3 DNA sequence: TGCAGCGTTGCGGAGATCCGCTCCTACAATGAGCAGTTCTTC. Translating it yields CSVAEIRSYNEQFF.

This clonotype was seen a few times. The rearrangement joins TRBV6-2 or TRBV6-3 to TRBJ2-7; a weak D match, TRBD2 (5 bases). The V and J ends lost 6 bases and 4 bases respectively, with 22 bases between them. Per the germline V gene, CDR1 is MNHEY and CDR2 is SVGEGT. This CDR3 contains 16 residues. CDR3 bases: TGTGCCAGCAGCCAACTCCTGGCCGGGAACCGTTACGAGCAGTACTTC. Translated: CASSQLLAGNRYEQYF.

This clonotype occurred many times. This chain joins TRBV25-1 and TRBJ2-7, with D unclear. The CDR3 contains 12 residues. Germline V CDR1 and CDR2: MGHDK, SYGVNS. Between the trimmed V and J ends, which lost 3 bases and 6 bases, there was a span of 9 bases. CDR3 DNA: TGTGCCAGCAGTGACCCCGGCGCCGAGCAGTACTTC. Protein product: CASSDPGAEQYF.

The chain joins TRBV7-2 to TRBJ2-3, with D tentatively TRBD2 (6 bases). V gave up 5 bases and J gave up 2 bases, with 11 bases separating them. This CDR3 region has 14 residues. The germline V gene has CDR1 SGHTA and CDR2 FQGNSA. This CDR3 reads CASSPGLHTDTQYF. The CDR3 nucleotides read TGTGCCAGCAGCCCGGGACTCCACACAGATACGCAGTATTTT.

The chain carries TRBV4-3 and TRBJ2-2; 9 bases match TRBD2. V lost 3 bases and J lost 2; bases outside the gene matches: 4. Germline assignment: CDR1 LGHNA and CDR2 YSLEER. The CDR3 runs 16 residues. The CDR3 region is CASSQEGLANTGELFF. The CDR3 DNA sequence: TGCGCCAGCAGCCAGGAGGGACTAGCTAACACCGGGGAGCTGTTTTTT.

Only a few counts were recorded for this clonotype. The rearrangement joins TRBV7-2 to TRBJ1-6; D gene uncertain. Germline values: CDR1 SGHTA, CDR2 FQGNSA. The CDR3 is made up of 17 amino acids. The V and J ends lost 3 bases and 6 bases respectively, with 18 bases between them. Written as DNA, the CDR3 is TGTGCCAGCAGCTTTAGACTTTCCACCCAAAGTAATTCACCCCTCCACTTT. Encoded protein: CASSFRLSTQSNSPLHF.

V is TRBV5-1 and J is TRBJ2-7; 11 nucleotides agree with TRBD2. The CDR3 sequence is 16 residues long. In germline, CDR1 is SGHRS, CDR2 YFSETQ. V shed 4 bases and J 0 bases; nucleotides not matched to a gene: 6. CDR3 residues: CASSPGTSGPSYEQYF. The CDR3 nucleotides are TGCGCCAGCAGCCCTGGGACTAGCGGACCCTCCTACGAGCAGTACTTC.

This clonotype was seen ten or more times. This chain joins TRBV29-1 and TRBJ1-5; unclear D gene. Trimming removed 2 bases from V and 1 base from J, with 18 bases in between. CDR1 and CDR2 from the germline V gene are SQVTM and ANQGSEA. The CDR3 runs to 17 residues. The CDR3 sequence is CSVESEGRGSSNQPQHF. The CDR3 coding sequence is TGCAGCGTTGAATCTGAAGGACGGGGTTCGAGCAATCAGCCCCAGCATTTT. Full variable domain (outside the CDR3, taken from reference TRBV29-1 and TRBJ1-5): SAVISQKPSRDICQRGTSLTIQCQVDSQVTMMFWYRQQPGQSLTLIATANQGSEATYESGFVIDKFPISRPNLTFSTLTVSNMSPEDSSIYLCSVESEGRGSSNQPQHFGDGTRLSIL.

The table lists this clonotype with a few counts. The chain is built from TRBV6-1 and TRBJ2-7; 7 nucleotides agree with TRBD1. The germline V gene encodes CDR1 MNHNS and CDR2 SASEGT. V trimming: 6 bases; J trimming: 4 bases; junction bases outside the gene matches: 12. CDR3 length equals 15 residues. The CDR3 reads CASSVQGKKRYEQYF. In DNA, the CDR3 is TGTGCCAGCAGCGTACAGGGGAAAAAGAGGTACGAGCAGTACTTC.

The chain joins TRBV12-3 or TRBV12-4 to TRBJ2-7; 15 bases line up with TRBD2. J was trimmed by 4 bases and V by 7 bases; bases with no gene match: 11. The CDR3 contains 17 residues. CDR3: CASTGTSGRSKWYEQYF. CDR3 in DNA: TGTGCCAGCACCGGGACTAGCGGGAGGAGTAAGTGGTACGAGCAGTACTTC.

This clonotype has a count of ten or more. The rearrangement uses TRBV28 and TRBJ2-1, with 16 nucleotides matching TRBD2. The trim removed 4 bases at V and 7 bases at J, leaving 7 bases unmatched. CDR3 size: 17 residues. Germline CDR1 MDHEN, CDR2 SYDVKM. DNA for the CDR3: TGTGCCAGCAGTTGGGGACTAGCGGGAGGGTCGGAAAATGAGCAGTTCTTC. Translated: CASSWGLAGGSENEQFF.

The chain links TRBV12-3 or TRBV12-4 to TRBJ2-1; 12 bases align to TRBD2. This CDR3 is built from 17 residues. Unmatched junction bases numbered 12, after V lost 2 bases and J lost 10 bases. The DNA of the CDR3 is TGTGCCAGCAGTTTAATGGCTAGCGGGAGGGCAATCCCCGAGCAGTTCTTC. Translation gives CASSLMASGRAIPEQFF.

The J gene is TRBJ2-1, the V gene TRBV6-1; D not resolved. Trimming shortened V by 6 bases and J by 6 bases, and 18 bases separated the two germline ends. CDR3 length equals 15 residues. Germline assignment: CDR1 MNHNS and CDR2 SASEGT. The CDR3 DNA sequence: TGTGCCAGCAGCCTATCCCGGACGGGTTTCAATGAGCAGTTCTTC. This codes for CASSLSRTGFNEQFF.

This clonotype was recorded a few times. The chain links TRBV4-1 to TRBJ2-7, with D maybe TRBD2 (6 bases). Trimming took off 0 bases at V and 2 bases at J, with 20 bases between the two ends. This CDR3 spans 18 amino acids. Germline CDR1 MGHRA, CDR2 YSYEKL. CDR3: CASSQDRLGAGTPYEQYF. The CDR3 DNA follows: TGCGCCAGCAGCCAAGATCGCCTCGGGGCGGGAACCCCCTACGAGCAGTACTTC.

The rearrangement uses TRBV7-9 and TRBJ2-5; possible D gene TRBD2, 6 bases. The CDR3 runs 15 residues. V lost 3 bases and J 5 bases, leaving 16 bases between the germline ends. Germline V gene sequence: CDR1 SEHNR, CDR2 FQNEAQ (reference sequence). As DNA, the CDR3 is TGTGCCAGCAGCTTGGGAGGAGGGCTCGAGGAGACCCAGTACTTC. Protein sequence: CASSLGGGLEETQYF. Full variable domain (remainder filled in from reference TRBV7-9 and TRBJ2-5): DTGVSQNPRHKITKRGQNVTFRCDPISEHNRLYWYRQTLGQGPEFLTYFQNEAQLEKSRLLSDRFSAERPKGSFSTLEIQRTEQGDSAMYLCASSLGGGLEETQYFGPGTRLLVL.

At least ten counts were recorded for this clonotype. The rearrangement uses TRBV20-1 and TRBJ2-3, with 11 bases that match TRBD2. V shed 6 bases, J shed 5 bases, and the junction held 10 bases outside the gene matches. This CDR3 has 15 residues. The V gene's germline CDR1 is DFQATT and CDR2 SNEGSKA (reference sequence). CDR3 loop: CSAPPTSGRGDTQYF. The CDR3 nucleotides are TGCAGTGCCCCACCCACTAGCGGGAGAGGAGATACGCAGTATTTT.

This clonotype was observed many times. The chain links TRBV20-1 to TRBJ2-5, with D possibly called TRBD1 or TRBD2 (5 bases each). The CDR3 contains 15 residues. Germline V gene data show CDR1 as DFQATT and CDR2 as SNEGSKA (reference sequence). V was pared by 3 bases and J by 1 base, with 15 bases between. The CDR3 loop is CSASLGRSIQETQYF. For the CDR3, the DNA is TGCAGTGCTAGTTTGGGACGGAGCATCCAAGAGACCCAGTACTTC.

This clonotype was counted between two and nine times. The gene calls are TRBV7-2 and TRBJ1-2; no firm D call. Germline assignment: CDR1 SGHTA and CDR2 FQGNSA. Trimming left V 5 bases short and J 1 base short, with 11 bases between. CDR3 length equals 14 residues. CDR3 region: CASSPTPNNYGYTF. CDR3 in DNA: TGTGCCAGCAGCCCGACCCCGAATAACTATGGCTACACCTTC.

The chain couples TRBV29-1 to TRBJ2-1; D is uncertain. The germline V gene has CDR1 SQVTM and CDR2 ANQGSEA. Trimming shortened V by 7 bases and J by 4 bases, and 8 bases separated the two germline ends. The CDR3 sequence is 11 residues long. The CDR3 spells CSASNYNEQFF. CDR3 bases: TGCAGCGCTTCCAATTACAATGAGCAGTTCTTC.

This clonotype was seen a few times. The rearrangement links TRBV5-1 to TRBJ2-1; D is possibly TRBD2 (6 bases). This CDR3 contains 13 residues. V was pared by 0 bases and J by 8 bases, with 9 bases between. The germline CDR1 and CDR2 sequences are SGHRS and YFSETQ. CDR3 coding DNA: TGCGCCAGCAGCTTGGGACTAGTGGATGAGCAGTTCTTC. Its protein is CASSLGLVDEQFF. Complete variable domain (other parts from reference TRBV5-1 and TRBJ2-1): KAGVTQTPRYLIKTRGQQVTLSCSPISGHRSVSWYQQTPGQGLQFLFEYFSETQRNKGNFPGRFSGRQFSNSRSEMNVSTLELGDSALYLCASSLGLVDEQFFGPGTRLTVL.

The chain uses TRBV5-6 and TRBJ2-5; D may be TRBD1 (6 bases). Trimming took 3 bases from V and 1 from J, leaving 13 bases between them. Germline lookup yields CDR1 SGHDT and CDR2 YYEEEE. The CDR3 runs 15 residues. The CDR3 nucleotides are TGTGCCAGCAGCTCGACAACAGGGACCCAAGAGACCCAGTACTTC. Amino acid sequence: CASSSTTGTQETQYF.